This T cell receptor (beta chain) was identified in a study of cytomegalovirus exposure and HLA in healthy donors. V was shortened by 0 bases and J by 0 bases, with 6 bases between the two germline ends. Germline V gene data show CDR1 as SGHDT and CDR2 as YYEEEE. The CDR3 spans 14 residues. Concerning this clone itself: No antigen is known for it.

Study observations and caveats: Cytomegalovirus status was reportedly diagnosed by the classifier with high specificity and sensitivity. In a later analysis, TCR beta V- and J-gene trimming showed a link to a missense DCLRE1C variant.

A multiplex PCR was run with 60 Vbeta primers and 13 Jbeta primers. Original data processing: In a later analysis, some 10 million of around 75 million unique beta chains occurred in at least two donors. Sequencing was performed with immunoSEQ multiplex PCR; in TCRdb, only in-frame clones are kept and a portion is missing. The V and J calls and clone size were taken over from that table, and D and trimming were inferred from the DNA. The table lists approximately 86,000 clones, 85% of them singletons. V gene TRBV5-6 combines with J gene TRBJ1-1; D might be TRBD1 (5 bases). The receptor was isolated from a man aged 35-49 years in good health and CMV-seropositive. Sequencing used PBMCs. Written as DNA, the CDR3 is TGTGCCAGCAGCTTGGGACAGATGAACACTGAAGCTTTCTTT. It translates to CASSLGQMNTEAFF.